The rows below give T cell receptor beta chains drawn from one sample of a study of cytomegalovirus exposure and HLA in healthy donors. Sequencing used immunoSEQ multiplex PCR; TCRdb keeps in-frame clones, though not all of them. The data contain roughly 140,000 clones, roughly 79% of them seen just once; the ten biggest clones take up around a tenth. Sequenced material: PBMCs. The source is a woman in her sixties or seventies in good health and CMV-seropositive. The CDR3 runs from the conserved cysteine through the conserved F or W. The D gene is left open where the match is weak. Clone size, where shown, is once, few, many, or a class for clones that have expanded.

j_call,d_call,v_call,clone_size,cdr3_nt,cdr3_aa
TRBJ1-2,TRBD1,TRBV6-5,.,TGTGCCAGCAAGAGGGGACAGGGCTATGGCTACACCTTC,CASKRGQGYGYTF
TRBJ1-5,.,TRBV6-4,.,TGTGCCAGCAGTGAAGAGGAATTTTTGGAGCCCCAGCATTTT,CASSEEEFLEPQHF
TRBJ1-1,TRBD1,TRBV5-1,.,TGCGCCAGCAGCTTGTTCAAATCGACAGGGGTGCATGAGGATGAAGCTTTCTTT,CASSLFKSTGVHEDEAFF
TRBJ2-1,TRBD2,TRBV5-1,.,TGCGCCAGCAGCTCGGGACTAGCGGGAGTCTATGAGCAGTTCTTC,CASSSGLAGVYEQFF
TRBJ2-7,.,TRBV28,.,TGTGCCAGCAGTTTCTCTAGCGTCACTCCCTACGAGCAGTACTTC,CASSFSSVTPYEQYF
TRBJ2-3,.,TRBV28,few,TGTGTCACCTCCCGAGAGCCGTCTATTGATACGCAGTATTTT,CVTSREPSIDTQYF
TRBJ2-7,TRBD2,TRBV4-1,few,TGCGCCAGCAGCCAAGATTATTCGGGGGGGAAGTACTTC,CASSQDYSGGKYF
TRBJ2-3,.,TRBV6-5,once,TGTGCCAGCAGTTACTCGGACATCACGCGCACAGATACGCAGTATTTT,CASSYSDITRTDTQYF
TRBJ2-1,.,TRBV5-5,.,TGTGCCAGCAGCTTGGCCACAGCTAATGAGCAGTTCTTC,CASSLATANEQFF
TRBJ1-3,TRBD1,TRBV6-5,.,TGTGCCAGCAGAGACAGGGAAGGCGGAAACACCATATATTTT,CASRDREGGNTIYF
TRBJ2-7,.,TRBV4-2,.,TGTGCCAGCAGCCAAGACAGGATGTCCTACGAGCAGTACTTC,CASSQDRMSYEQYF
TRBJ2-7,.,TRBV7-9,.,TGTGCCAGCAGCTTAGATTGGGGGCGGTACGAGCAGTACTTC,CASSLDWGRYEQYF
TRBJ2-1,TRBD2,TRBV6-5,.,TGTGCCAGCAGGGGACTAGCGGGGTACAATGAGCAGTTCTTC,CASRGLAGYNEQFF
TRBJ1-2,TRBD1,TRBV7-9,few,TGTGCCAGCAGCCGACAGGGTGATGGCTACACCTTC,CASSRQGDGYTF
TRBJ2-2,TRBD2,TRBV7-2,.,TGTGCCAGCAGCCAACTAGCGGGAGGGCCTACCGGGGAGCTGTTTTTT,CASSQLAGGPTGELFF
TRBJ2-3,.,TRBV4-3,.,TGCGCCAGCAGCCAGGCTAGAACAGATACGCAGTATTTT,CASSQARTDTQYF
TRBJ2-3,TRBD2,TRBV5-1,.,TGCGCCAGCAGCTTGGAGCAGCGGGAGATCACAGATACGCAGTATTTT,CASSLEQREITDTQYF
TRBJ1-3,.,TRBV7-2,.,TGTGCCAGCAGCTCCTCCACGGGGTCCGGGTCTGGAAACACCATATATTTT,CASSSSTGSGSGNTIYF
TRBJ1-1,.,TRBV5-1,few,TGCGCCAGCAGCCTCCTCTTCTCAGTTGACACTGAAGCTTTCTTT,CASSLLFSVDTEAFF
TRBJ1-3,TRBD1,TRBV7-8,.,TGTGCCAGCAGCCGAACAGGGGGCCTAAACACCATATATTTT,CASSRTGGLNTIYF
TRBJ2-7,TRBD1,TRBV2,.,TGTGCCAGCAGTGGACAGGGGTTTTCCTACGAGCAGTACTTC,CASSGQGFSYEQYF
TRBJ1-1,.,TRBV28,.,TGTGCCAGCAGTTTTACAGGGATAGTCACTGAAGCTTTCTTT,CASSFTGIVTEAFF
TRBJ1-5,TRBD1,TRBV28,.,TGTGCCAGCAGCTTCCCAGGACAGGGGAAGGGGCAATCAAGGTCCCAGCATTTT,CASSFPGQGKGQSRSQHF
TRBJ2-5,.,TRBV28,.,TGTGCCAGCAGTTCACAGAGACTAGAGGAGACCCAGTACTTC,CASSSQRLEETQYF
TRBJ2-2,.,TRBV10-3,.,TGTGCCATCAGTGAGTCCTCAGACACCGGGGAGCTGTTTTTT,CAISESSDTGELFF
TRBJ2-2,TRBD2,TRBV28,.,TGTGCCAGCGCGGCTAGCGGGAGTACCGGGGAGCTGTTTTTT,CASAASGSTGELFF
TRBJ2-2,TRBD2,TRBV4-2,.,TGTGCCAGCAGCCACGGGGGGAGGACCGGGGAGCTGTTTTTT,CASSHGGRTGELFF
TRBJ2-7,TRBD1,TRBV4-2,.,TGTGCCGGCAGCCAAGGACAGGGGGTCGCCTACGAGCAGTACTTC,CAGSQGQGVAYEQYF
TRBJ2-2,TRBD2,TRBV5-1,few,TGCGCCAGCAGCTTATTAGCGGGAGAGGGGGAGCTGTTTTTT,CASSLLAGEGELFF
TRBJ2-3,TRBD2,TRBV30,.,TGTGCCTGGCGGGGACTAGCGGGAGGGCTTACGCAGTATTTT,CAWRGLAGGLTQYF
TRBJ1-3,TRBD1,TRBV7-9,few,TGTGCCAGCAGAACCACAGGGGATGGAAACACCATATATTTT,CASRTTGDGNTIYF
TRBJ2-7,TRBD2,TRBV5-1,.,TGCGCCAGCAGCTTGGACGACGAGACTAGCGGGAGATTTTTTAAGTACTTC,CASSLDDETSGRFFKYF
TRBJ2-1,TRBD2,TRBV6-6,.,TGTGCCAGCAGTGCCGGGACTAGCAACTACAATGAGCAGTTCTTC,CASSAGTSNYNEQFF
TRBJ2-7,.,TRBV13,.,TGTGCCAGCAGCTTCCAGGGGGGAAGCGAGCAGTACTTC,CASSFQGGSEQYF
TRBJ1-1,TRBD1,TRBV30,.,TGTGCCTGGAGGGGGGGGGACAGGGGACCTGAAGCTTTCTTT,CAWRGGDRGPEAFF
TRBJ2-2,TRBD2,TRBV5-6,once,TGTGCCAGCATCCCCTCCCCCGGGACTAGCGGGAATTCCGGGGAGCTGTTTTTT,CASIPSPGTSGNSGELFF
TRBJ2-1,.,TRBV28,.,TGTGCCAGCAGTTTAGGGAGCGCAAGTTTCTTC,CASSLGSASFF
TRBJ2-5,TRBD2,TRBV28,.,TGTGCCAGCAGTACTCCTAGCGGGAGGGCCGGGGAGACCCAGTACTTC,CASSTPSGRAGETQYF
TRBJ2-2,TRBD1,TRBV5-3,.,TGTGCCAGAAGCCCGGACAGGGGGAACACCGGGGAGCTGTTTTTT,CARSPDRGNTGELFF
TRBJ2-2,.,TRBV6-5,.,TGTGCCAGCAGCCCGGCGGGCCCGACCGGGGAGCTGTTTTTT,CASSPAGPTGELFF
TRBJ2-7,TRBD1,TRBV30,.,TGTGCCTGGAGAGCCCGAACCGGGACAGGGTCTGGCGAGCAGTACTTC,CAWRARTGTGSGEQYF
TRBJ1-1,TRBD1,TRBV5-1,.,TGCGCCAGCAGCCGTCGGACAGGGAGGAACACTGAAGCTTTCTTT,CASSRRTGRNTEAFF
TRBJ1-4,TRBD1,TRBV5-6,few,TGTGCCAGCAGCTCCCAGGGGGGTTCTAATGAAAAACTGTTTTTT,CASSSQGGSNEKLFF